The 18 T cell receptor beta chains listed next were all sequenced from one sample in a study of spatial heterogeneity in lung cancer. Study results and caveats: For expanded intratumoral alpha and beta TCRs, counts tracked tumor mutation counts.

TCRdb itself ran the 5' RACE reads through MiXCR, one entry per CDR3 protein. Counted here are 8,500 to 10,000 distinct CDR3 sequences, roughly 51% occurring once; the ten biggest clones make up 28%. Time point noted: sample taken at primary tumor resection. No cognate antigen is known for these TCRs. The sample in question was lung tumor tissue, obtained at surgery. The receptors come from a female donor with early-stage non-small cell lung cancer.

This clonotype was observed a handful of times. This beta chain is a stray sequence in a library constructed for alpha chains; its clone size is not meaningful. The J gene is TRBJ2-5, the V gene TRBV6-2 or TRBV6-3; D call uncertain. Germline-derived CDR1 and CDR2 are MNHEY and SVGEGT. The germline V and J ends were trimmed by 0 bases and 4 bases, with 9 bases remaining between them. The CDR3 is 14 amino acids. DNA of the CDR3: TGTGCCAGCAGTTACTCCGACCGGAGAGAGACCCAGTACTTC. Translation gives CASSYSDRRETQYF.

Concerning this clonotype: This beta chain represents an off-target read in a library built for alpha chains; its size is of limited meaning. The chain joins TRBV20-1 to TRBJ2-7; D unclear. The length of the CDR3 is 11 residues. Trimming took off 4 bases at V and 4 bases at J, with 8 bases between the two ends. The germline V gene encodes CDR1 DFQATT and CDR2 SNEGSKA (reference sequence). The CDR3 DNA reads as TGCAGTGCTACTAACACTTACGAGCAGTACTTC. Protein product: CSATNTYEQYF.

This clonotype was counted between two and nine times. A library made for alpha chains picked up this beta chain off target, so its size means little. The rearrangement links TRBV20-1 to TRBJ1-5, with 9 bases aligning to TRBD1. Germline CDR1 reads DFQATT; CDR2 reads SNEGSKA (reference sequence). The CDR3 sequence is 15 residues long. Germline trimming cut 0 bases from V and 4 bases from J; bases unmatched to any gene: 4. The CDR3 here is CSARDWDRDNQPQHF. The CDR3 nucleotides read TGCAGTGCTAGAGACTGGGACAGGGATAATCAGCCCCAGCATTTT.

Remarks on this clonotype: This beta chain turned up in a library designed for alpha chains; as an off-target read, its abundance says little. This chain uses TRBV7-9 with TRBJ1-1; D gene ambiguous. There are 12 residues in the CDR3. The germline gives CDR1 SEHNR, CDR2 FQNEAQ (reference sequence). V was cut by 0 bases and J by 9 bases, with 8 bases left in between. In nucleotides, the CDR3 is TGTGCCAGCAGCTTAGCAGGGTCCAAAGCTTTCTTT. Translation gives CASSLAGSKAFF.

Points on this clonotype: This beta chain turned up in a library designed for alpha chains; as an off-target read, its abundance says little. V is TRBV6-2 or TRBV6-3 and J is TRBJ2-1, with D possibly being TRBD1 (7 bases). Per germline, CDR1 MNHEY and CDR2 SVGEGT. V was cut by 6 bases and J by 6 bases, with 15 bases left in between. The CDR3 runs to 14 residues. The CDR3 DNA reads TGTGCCAGCAGACTACACAGGGGAGGCAATGAGCAGTTCTTC. Translation: CASRLHRGGNEQFF.

This clonotype has a handful of counts. Little can be read into the size of this beta chain, an off-target read in a library designed for alpha chains. This chain joins TRBV20-1 and TRBJ2-5; perhaps TRBD1 as D (5 bases). Between the trimmed V and J ends, which lost 5 bases and 1 base, there was a span of 5 bases. Germline loops: CDR1 DFQATT, CDR2 SNEGSKA (reference sequence). This CDR3 spans 11 amino acids. CDR3 loop: CSAQGQETQYF. In DNA form, the CDR3 reads TGCAGTGCTCAGGGCCAAGAGACCCAGTACTTC.

Concerning this clonotype itself: This beta chain is a stray read from a library made for alpha chains; its abundance is not meaningful. V usage is TRBV7-9 and J usage is TRBJ2-7; D is ambiguous. The germline CDR1 and CDR2 sequences are SEHNR and FQNEAQ (reference sequence). This CDR3 is 14 amino acids long. V lost 1 base and J 3 bases, leaving 10 bases between the germline ends. The CDR3 nucleotides read TGTGCCAGCAGCTTAGGCTCTGGATTCTACGAGCAGTACTTC. This sequence encodes CASSLGSGFYEQYF.

This clonotype was picked up a small number of times. The library was designed around alpha chains, so this beta chain is a stray read whose abundance carries little weight. The V and J genes are TRBV7-2 and TRBJ2-7; 9 bases fit TRBD2. CDR1 is SGHTA and CDR2 is FQGNSA in the germline V gene. The CDR3 has 16 residues. The V and J ends lost 1 base and 4 bases, in that order; junction bases with no gene match: 8. CDR3 amino acids: CASSLVSGLAGYEQYF. The CDR3 nucleotides are TGTGCCAGCAGCTTAGTTTCGGGACTAGCTGGGTACGAGCAGTACTTC. Filled out from reference TRBV7-2 and TRBJ2-7, the complete variable domain reads GAGVSQSPSNKVTEKGKDVELRCDPISGHTALYWYRQSLGQGLEFLIYFQGNSAPDKSGLPSDRFSAERTGGSVSTLTIQRTQQEDSAVYLCASSLVSGLAGYEQYFGPGTRLTVT.

In this sample, this clonotype turned up a few times. This beta chain turned up in a library designed for alpha chains; as an off-target read, its abundance says little. The V call is TRBV20-1, the J call TRBJ2-1, with D possibly matching TRBD2 (5 bases). V lost 2 bases and J lost 0, with 26 bases in between. CDR1 DFQATT and CDR2 SNEGSKA come from the germline V gene (reference sequence). The CDR3 has 20 amino acids. The CDR3 sequence: CSARYMARGSLQFSYNEQFF. CDR3 nucleotides: TGCAGTGCTAGATACATGGCGCGAGGGTCCCTACAATTCTCCTACAATGAGCAGTTCTTC.

By sample share, this clonotype is medium-sized. This beta chain appears as a stray read in a library generated for alpha chains; its size is not informative. CDR3 region: CSARVRGAGETQYF. The DNA for the CDR3 is TGCAGTGCTAGAGTGCGGGGGGCAGGAGAGACCCAGTACTTC. The gene calls are TRBV20-1 and TRBJ2-5; the match to TRBD2 covers 8 bases. The germline V gene encodes CDR1 DFQATT and CDR2 SNEGSKA (reference sequence). This CDR3 spans 14 amino acids. Germline trimming cut 1 base from V and 4 bases from J; bases unmatched to any gene: 5.

On this clonotype: A library made for alpha chains picked up this beta chain off target, so its size means little. This chain links TRBV11-2 with TRBJ2-7; TRBD1 matches at 8 bases. The CDR3 totals 14 residues. Germline-derived CDR1 and CDR2 are SGHAT and FQNNGV. V was pared by 3 bases and J by 4 bases, with 5 bases of the junction left unmatched. The CDR3 loop reads CASSFGQGGYEQYF. The CDR3 bases are TGTGCCAGCAGCTTCGGACAGGGCGGGTACGAGCAGTACTTC.

Worth noting for this clonotype: Since the library was made to target alpha chains, this beta chain is a stray read and its abundance is not meaningful. The chain combines TRBV9 with TRBJ2-7; D gene ambiguous. With 4 bases removed from V and 0 bases from J, the gap between germline ends came to 8 bases. CDR1 is SGDLS, CDR2 YYNGEE, per germline. The CDR3 is 13 residues long. The CDR3 loop is CASSPSRSYEQYF. The CDR3 DNA reads TGTGCCAGCAGCCCCTCGCGCTCCTACGAGCAGTACTTC.

To note about this clonotype: Since the library was made to target alpha chains, this beta chain is a stray read and its abundance is not meaningful. This sequence joins TRBV4-2 and TRBJ1-2; 10 nucleotides align to TRBD1. The CDR3 consists of 14 residues. Germline-derived CDR1 and CDR2 are LGHNA and YNFKEQ. Trimming at V came to 9 bases and at J to 5 bases, leaving 9 bases not matched to a gene. The CDR3 DNA reads TGTGCCAGTAAAGCCGGACAGGGGGTGTATGGCTACACCTTC. Its translation is CASKAGQGVYGYTF.

Remarks on this clonotype: Little can be read into the size of this beta chain, an off-target read in a library designed for alpha chains. The chain combines TRBV6-6 with TRBJ2-6; D possibly matches TRBD1 or TRBD2 (6 bases each). The CDR3 totals 15 residues. With 8 bases removed from V and 0 bases from J, the gap between germline ends came to 11 bases. Germline-derived CDR1 and CDR2 are MNHNY and SVGAGI (reference sequence). DNA for the CDR3: TGTGCCAGCCTAGAGGGGGGCTCTGGGGCCAACGTCCTGACTTTC. Its protein product is CASLEGGSGANVLTF.

Relative to its sample, this clonotype is hyperexpanded. In a library made to pick up alpha chains, this beta chain is a stray read with a size that means little. The rearrangement links TRBV20-1 to TRBJ2-3; possibly TRBD2 for D (6 bases). Germline assignment: CDR1 DFQATT and CDR2 SNEGSKA (reference sequence). The CDR3 contains 14 residues. As DNA, the CDR3 is TGCGGCGGGGTCGTGGATTTTAGCACAGATACGCAGTATTTT. Translated: CGGVVDFSTDTQYF.

This clonotype has just a few counts. Since it is a stray read in a library aimed at alpha chains, this beta chain has a size that is not meaningful. The V gene is TRBV28, the J gene TRBJ1-5; D gene uncertain. The CDR3 has 13 residues. The germline V gene encodes CDR1 MDHEN and CDR2 SYDVKM. V shed 5 bases and J shed 4 bases, with 9 bases lying between them. CDR3 region: CASSRPTNQPQHF. CDR3 nucleotide sequence: TGTGCCAGCAGTCGGCCTACAAATCAGCCCCAGCATTTT.

Points on this clonotype: In a library made to pick up alpha chains, this beta chain is a stray read with a size that means little. This chain connects TRBV19 to TRBJ2-3, with D unresolved. Germline CDR1 and CDR2: LNHDA and SQIVND (reference sequence). The ends were cut back, 7 bases at V and 5 bases at J, with 7 bases in the middle. This CDR3 contains 11 residues. CDR3 region: CASTTRDTQYF. The CDR3 nucleotides read TGTGCCAGTACGACGAGAGATACGCAGTATTTT.

A remark on this clonotype: For a library built for alpha chains, this beta chain is a stray read; little rests on its size. The chain is built from TRBV3-1 and TRBJ2-7, with 7 bases matching TRBD1. V lost 6 bases, J lost 4 bases, and 6 bases stayed unmatched. The CDR3 spans 13 residues. In germline, CDR1 is LGHDT, CDR2 YNNKEL (reference sequence). CDR3 sequence reads: CASSRAGGYEQYF. For the CDR3, the DNA is TGTGCCAGCAGTCGGGCAGGGGGATACGAGCAGTACTTC.